This T cell receptor (beta chain) was sequenced in a study of T cell changes during pregnancy in multiple sclerosis. This table comes from immunoSEQ multiplex PCR, and its TCRdb copy is limited to in-frame clones, with some not included. The table lists about 44,000 clones, roughly 92% of them singletons. The V gene's germline CDR1 is MDHEN and CDR2 SYDVKM. The CDR3 spans 13 residues. With V trimmed by 6 bases and J by 5 bases, 4 bases remained unmatched. The sequencing used CD4+ T cells from peripheral blood mononuclear cells, collected in the first trimester of pregnancy. The rearrangement links TRBV28 to TRBJ2-7, with 10 positions matching TRBD1. This TCR was sampled from a female donor with multiple sclerosis, enrolled in a pregnancy study. Here the CDR3 reads CASSQGTGDEQYF. The CDR3 nucleotides are TGTGCCAGCAGCCAAGGGACAGGGGACGAGCAGTACTTC. Together with reference TRBV28 and TRBJ2-7, the CDR3 gives the full variable domain: DVKVTQSSRYLVKRTGEKVFLECVQDMDHENMFWYRQDPGLGLRLIYFSYDVKMKEKGDIPEGYSVSREKKERFSLILESASTNQTSMYLCASSQGTGDEQYFGPGTRLTVT.